These T cell receptor beta chains were read from a single sample in a study of identical twins. TCRdb processed the 5' RACE reads anew with MiXCR; each CDR3 protein has one entry. This table has over 600,000 distinct CDR3 sequences, less than 25% appearing once. These sequences were also reported in another study, on T cells expressing NK-cell markers.

The sample consisted of PBMCs. The receptors were gathered from a woman between 18 and 29 years old in good health. The CDR3 runs from the conserved cysteine through the conserved F or W. The D gene is left open where the match is weak.

D gene: -
J gene: TRBJ2-5
V gene: TRBV6-5
CDR3 protein: CASSWVPGETQYF

D gene: -
J gene: TRBJ1-1
V gene: TRBV9
CDR3 protein: CASSVSLNTEAFF

D gene: TRBD2
J gene: TRBJ2-7
V gene: TRBV7-2
CDR3 protein: CASSVFSGSVYEQYF

D gene: -
J gene: TRBJ2-5
V gene: TRBV5-1
CDR3 protein: CASSLAPVRGTQYF

D gene: -
J gene: TRBJ1-1
V gene: TRBV20-1
CDR3 protein: CSASYTSNTEAFF

D gene: TRBD2
J gene: TRBJ2-1
V gene: TRBV20-1
CDR3 protein: CSASSVASGSYNEQFF

D gene: -
J gene: TRBJ2-7
V gene: TRBV6-6
CDR3 protein: CASTAGASYEQYF

D gene: TRBD2
J gene: TRBJ2-3
V gene: TRBV18
CDR3 protein: CASSPLGLAGPTDTQYF

D gene: TRBD2
J gene: TRBJ2-1
V gene: TRBV20-1
CDR3 protein: CSPGLADRREQFF

D gene: TRBD1
J gene: TRBJ2-1
V gene: TRBV7-2
CDR3 protein: CASSFTGTGGNEQFF

D gene: -
J gene: TRBJ2-2
V gene: TRBV4-3
CDR3 protein: CASSQVWQGDTGELFF

D gene: -
J gene: TRBJ1-1
V gene: TRBV7-9
CDR3 protein: CASSLLVNTEAFF

D gene: -
J gene: TRBJ2-2
V gene: TRBV14
CDR3 protein: CASSQDPSGRITGELFF

D gene: TRBD2
J gene: TRBJ2-7
V gene: TRBV7-2
CDR3 protein: CASSFRRLAGFYEQYF

D gene: TRBD2
J gene: TRBJ2-3
V gene: TRBV15
CDR3 protein: CAILGLAGTDTQYF

D gene: TRBD2
J gene: TRBJ2-5
V gene: TRBV5-1
CDR3 protein: CASSIGTRVETQYF

D gene: TRBD2
J gene: TRBJ2-3
V gene: TRBV20-1
CDR3 protein: CSAYTGLAAKDTQYF

D gene: -
J gene: TRBJ2-1
V gene: TRBV6-2/TRBV6-3
CDR3 protein: CASSYSVTSEQFF

D gene: TRBD1
J gene: TRBJ1-5
V gene: TRBV20-1
CDR3 protein: CSASGQGGQPQHF

D gene: TRBD1
J gene: TRBJ1-1
V gene: TRBV12-3/TRBV12-4
CDR3 protein: CASSFRTGERSEAFF

D gene: TRBD1
J gene: TRBJ2-1
V gene: TRBV6-6
CDR3 protein: CASINTGAEQFF

D gene: TRBD1
J gene: TRBJ2-6
V gene: TRBV12-3/TRBV12-4
CDR3 protein: CASSLGTDASGANVLTF

D gene: TRBD2
J gene: TRBJ2-1
V gene: TRBV6-1
CDR3 protein: CASSDSGTEQFF

D gene: -
J gene: TRBJ1-1
V gene: TRBV4-3
CDR3 protein: CASSRAEDTEAFF

D gene: -
J gene: TRBJ2-2
V gene: TRBV9
CDR3 protein: CASSLTVDATNTGELFF

D gene: -
J gene: TRBJ1-3
V gene: TRBV20-1
CDR3 protein: CSAPQTIGNTIYF

D gene: -
J gene: TRBJ2-7
V gene: TRBV7-2
CDR3 protein: CASRGGDIYEQYF

D gene: -
J gene: TRBJ2-7
V gene: TRBV20-1
CDR3 protein: CSARRAGADEQYF

D gene: -
J gene: TRBJ1-6
V gene: TRBV7-6
CDR3 protein: CASSSSRTPNSPLHF

D gene: TRBD1
J gene: TRBJ1-1
V gene: TRBV5-1
CDR3 protein: CASSVDRGPNGDEAFF

D gene: -
J gene: TRBJ1-2
V gene: TRBV5-1
CDR3 protein: CASSLAKMGGAGGYTF

D gene: -
J gene: TRBJ1-5
V gene: TRBV7-6
CDR3 protein: CASSFIIRQPQHF

D gene: TRBD2
J gene: TRBJ2-3
V gene: TRBV15
CDR3 protein: CATGVAGDTQYF

D gene: TRBD1
J gene: TRBJ1-6
V gene: TRBV5-6
CDR3 protein: CASSFGDRGNSPLHF

D gene: -
J gene: TRBJ2-7
V gene: TRBV3-1
CDR3 protein: CASSQDLSAPSSYEQYF

D gene: TRBD1
J gene: TRBJ2-1
V gene: TRBV5-1
CDR3 protein: CASSLGTVYNEQFF

D gene: TRBD1
J gene: TRBJ2-7
V gene: TRBV10-1
CDR3 protein: CASSRATGAYEQYF

D gene: TRBD2
J gene: TRBJ2-7
V gene: TRBV20-1
CDR3 protein: CSARGELAGNYEQYF

D gene: TRBD1
J gene: TRBJ2-2
V gene: TRBV12-3/TRBV12-4
CDR3 protein: CASSLASGGGGELFF

D gene: TRBD2
J gene: TRBJ2-3
V gene: TRBV20-1
CDR3 protein: CSAGRLAGRTDTQYF

D gene: -
J gene: TRBJ2-7
V gene: TRBV15
CDR3 protein: CATSEGGLSYEQYF

D gene: -
J gene: TRBJ2-1
V gene: TRBV7-3
CDR3 protein: CASSPDGANEQFF

D gene: TRBD2
J gene: TRBJ2-7
V gene: TRBV7-2
CDR3 protein: CASSLLAGYYEQYF

D gene: TRBD2
J gene: TRBJ2-5
V gene: TRBV12-3/TRBV12-4
CDR3 protein: CASSLAAGGGETQYF

D gene: -
J gene: TRBJ2-7
V gene: TRBV7-6
CDR3 protein: CASSLGGLEGKYEQYF